This entry is about one T cell receptor beta chain. There is no known antigen for this receptor. The input lacks base qualities; no much larger clone sits a single base away. The CDR3 sequence holds 14 residues, the cysteine and phenylalanine included. Left in the record is the CDR3 DNA by itself, 42 bases read in frame from the first base. CDR1 and CDR2, looked up from the germline V gene, are SNHLY and FYNNEI. The junction carries 14 bases between V and J, which are trimmed by 5 bases and 4 bases respectively. Enrolling through a virtual design, the prospective study's participants ranged in age from roughly 18 to 95 years and lived across about two dozen United States geographic areas. In the prospective study, cohorts were assigned on the basis of participant-reported clinical history obtained from a screening survey and a study questionnaire. Exposed participants had been in contact with someone with a PCR-confirmed or clinician-diagnosed COVID-19 case within 2 weeks of study entry. Each participant in the prospective study had whole blood, serum and a nasopharyngeal or oropharyngeal swab collected by mobile phlebotomists. Participants in the prospective study had the option to provide additional blood draws and questionnaires over an approximately two-month period. Before DNA extraction, blood samples from the prospective study were shipped at room temperature or frozen.

TCRbeta CDR3 regions were amplified from genomic DNA by means of the immunoSEQ Assay, a bias-controlled multiplex PCR. The source study handled its data this way. The number of nucleated cells in each sample was estimated by amplification of reference gene primers within the assay. To quantify the absolute abundance of each unique TCRbeta CDR3 rearrangement, sequence reads were collapsed and filtered. For each sample, productive Simpson clonality was calculated as the square root of Simpson's diversity index over productive rearrangements. TCRdb carries this immuneACCESS record with in-frame sequences only. Its versions omit some clonotypes, under half of them owing to an unresolved V gene in the studies checked, with the rest unexplained. V and J calls plus clone size are reproduced from that table; the DNA served to infer D and trimming. This sample is represented by a few hundred thousand clones; 70% to 90% of them were singletons. 6.6% of the sample is held by the ten biggest clonotypes.

These data are taken from a study of blood T cell repertoires in COVID-19 (dated by TCRdb to 2020 to 2022). For context, the study as a whole: The collaborator samples originated in the United States, Italy and Spain and spanned the acute and convalescent phases of COVID-19. The prospective study material was composed of cDNA or gDNA derived from T cells, B-cell-depleted T cells, or PBMCs. Deeply sampled blood TCRbeta repertoires from subjects exposed to, actively infected with, or recovered from COVID-19 were included in the dataset. A freely available public database, intended as a resource for researchers studying the immune response to SARS-CoV-2, is where the repertoires were released. The samples were drawn from the first 160 participants of the ongoing ImmuneRACE study and from 950 to 1,500 subjects provided by 6 global collaborators. Sample metadata almost always included a de-identified subject ID, COVID-19 status, age in years and sex. Where available, HLA class I and class II types were obtained from metadata supplied by the sample provider rather than from assay-based typing. The paper as a whole reports these results and caveats: Clinical and demographic metadata were provided uncurated, with the amount varying by source and participant.

The sequence is built from TRBV2 and TRBJ1-1; the D segment could be TRBD1, given 5 matching bases. The sequenced sample was PBMCs or T cells enriched from blood (not recorded which). This TCR was sampled from a woman in her 50s who had been exposed to COVID-19. The sequence in DNA is TGTGCCAGCAGTCAGATCGGCGGGGGCACTGAAGCTTTCTTT. Translated, this gives CASSQIGGGTEAFF.